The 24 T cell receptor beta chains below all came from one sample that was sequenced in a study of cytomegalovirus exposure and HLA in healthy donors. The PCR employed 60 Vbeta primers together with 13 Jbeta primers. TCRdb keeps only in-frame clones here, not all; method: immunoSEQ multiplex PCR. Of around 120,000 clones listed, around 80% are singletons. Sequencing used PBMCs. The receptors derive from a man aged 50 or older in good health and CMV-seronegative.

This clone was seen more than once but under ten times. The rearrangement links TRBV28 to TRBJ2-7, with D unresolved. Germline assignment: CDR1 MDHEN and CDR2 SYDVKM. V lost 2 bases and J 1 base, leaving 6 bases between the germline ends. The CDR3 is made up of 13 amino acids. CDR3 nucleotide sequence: TGTGCCAGCAGTTTAGTCTCGTCCTACGAGCAGTACTTC. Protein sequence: CASSLVSSYEQYF.

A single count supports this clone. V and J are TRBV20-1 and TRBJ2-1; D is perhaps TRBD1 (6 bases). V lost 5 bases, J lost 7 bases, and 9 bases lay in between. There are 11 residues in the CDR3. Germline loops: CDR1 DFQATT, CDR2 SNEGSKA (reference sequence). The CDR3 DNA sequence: TGCAGTGCTCGGACAGTTAATGAGCAGTTCTTC. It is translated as CSARTVNEQFF.

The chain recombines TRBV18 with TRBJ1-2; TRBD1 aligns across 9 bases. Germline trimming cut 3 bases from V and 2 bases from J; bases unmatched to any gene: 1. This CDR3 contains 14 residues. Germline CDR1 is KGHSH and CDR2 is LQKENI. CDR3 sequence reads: CASSPDRGNYGYTF. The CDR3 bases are TGTGCCAGCTCACCGGACAGGGGCAACTATGGCTACACCTTC.

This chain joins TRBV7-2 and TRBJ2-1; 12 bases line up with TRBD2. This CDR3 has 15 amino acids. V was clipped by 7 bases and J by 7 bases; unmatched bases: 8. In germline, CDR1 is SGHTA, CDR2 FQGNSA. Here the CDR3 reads CASKVTSGGLNEQFF. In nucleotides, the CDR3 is TGTGCCAGCAAGGTTACTAGCGGGGGGCTGAATGAGCAGTTCTTC.

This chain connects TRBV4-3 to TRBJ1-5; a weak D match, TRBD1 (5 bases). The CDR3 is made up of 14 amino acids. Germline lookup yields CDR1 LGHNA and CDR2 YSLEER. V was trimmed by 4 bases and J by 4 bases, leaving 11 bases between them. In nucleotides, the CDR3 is TGCGCCAGCAGCCTAGGGCAGGGTAATCAGCCCCAGCATTTT. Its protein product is CASSLGQGNQPQHF.

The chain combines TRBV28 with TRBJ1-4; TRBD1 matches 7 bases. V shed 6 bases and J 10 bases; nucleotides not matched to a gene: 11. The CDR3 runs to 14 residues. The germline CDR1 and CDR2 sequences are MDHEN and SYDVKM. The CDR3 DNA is TGTGCCAGCAGGACAGGGAGACATCTTAGAAAACTGTTTTTT. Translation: CASRTGRHLRKLFF.

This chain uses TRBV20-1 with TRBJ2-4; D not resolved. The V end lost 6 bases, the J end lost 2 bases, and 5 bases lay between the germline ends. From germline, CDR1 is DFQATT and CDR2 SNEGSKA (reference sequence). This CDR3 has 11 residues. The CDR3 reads CSADSKNIQYF. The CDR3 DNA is TGCAGTGCAGACTCCAAAAACATTCAGTACTTC.

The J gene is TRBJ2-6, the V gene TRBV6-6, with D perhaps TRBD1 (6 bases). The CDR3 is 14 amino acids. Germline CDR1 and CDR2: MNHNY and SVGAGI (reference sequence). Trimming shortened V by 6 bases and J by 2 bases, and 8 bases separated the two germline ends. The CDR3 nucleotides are TGTGCCAGCAGGGGGGCCCCTGGGGCCAACGTCCTGACTTTC. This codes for CASRGAPGANVLTF.

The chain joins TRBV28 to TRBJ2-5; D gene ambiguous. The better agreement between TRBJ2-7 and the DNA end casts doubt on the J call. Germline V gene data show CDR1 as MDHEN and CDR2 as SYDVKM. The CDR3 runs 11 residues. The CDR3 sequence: CASSSYYEQYF. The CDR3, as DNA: TGTGCCAGCAGTTCCTACTACGAGCAGTACTTC.

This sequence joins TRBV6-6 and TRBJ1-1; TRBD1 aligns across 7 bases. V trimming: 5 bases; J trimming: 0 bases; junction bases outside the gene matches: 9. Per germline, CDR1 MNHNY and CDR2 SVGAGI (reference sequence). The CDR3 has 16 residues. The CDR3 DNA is TGTGCCAGCAGTCTCGGGACAGTCCACATGAACACTGAAGCTTTCTTT. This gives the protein CASSLGTVHMNTEAFF.

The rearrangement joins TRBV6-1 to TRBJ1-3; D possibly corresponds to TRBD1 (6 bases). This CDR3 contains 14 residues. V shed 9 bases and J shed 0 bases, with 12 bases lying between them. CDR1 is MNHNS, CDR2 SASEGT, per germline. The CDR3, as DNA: TGTGCCAGTAGGAGGACAGTCTCTGGAAACACCATATATTTT. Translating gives CASRRTVSGNTIYF.

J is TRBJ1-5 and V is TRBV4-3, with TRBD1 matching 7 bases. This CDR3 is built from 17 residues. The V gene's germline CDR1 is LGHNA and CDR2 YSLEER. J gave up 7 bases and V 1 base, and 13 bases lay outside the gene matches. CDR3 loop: CASSQGDDRASGQPQHF. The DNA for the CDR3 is TGCGCCAGCAGCCAAGGAGACGACAGGGCCTCGGGCCAGCCCCAGCATTTT.

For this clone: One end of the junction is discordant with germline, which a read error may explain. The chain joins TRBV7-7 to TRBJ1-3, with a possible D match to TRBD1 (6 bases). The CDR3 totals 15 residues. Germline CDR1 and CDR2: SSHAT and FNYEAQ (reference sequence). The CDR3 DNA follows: TGTGCTAGCAGCTTAGCGGCAGGGGCGGGAAACACCATATATTTT. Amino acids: CASSLAAGAGNTIYF.

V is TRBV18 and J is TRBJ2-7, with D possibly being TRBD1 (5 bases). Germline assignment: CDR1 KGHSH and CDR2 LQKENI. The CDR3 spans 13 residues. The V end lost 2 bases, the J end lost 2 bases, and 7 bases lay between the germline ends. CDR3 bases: TGTGCCAGCTCACCAGGGGCAGCCTACGAGCAGTACTTC. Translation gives CASSPGAAYEQYF.

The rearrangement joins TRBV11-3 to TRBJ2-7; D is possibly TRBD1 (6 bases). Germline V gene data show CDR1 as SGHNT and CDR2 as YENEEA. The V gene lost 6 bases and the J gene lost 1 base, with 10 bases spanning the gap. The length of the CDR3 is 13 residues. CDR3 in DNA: TGTGCCAGCAGTTATACAGGGTCCTACGAGCAGTACTTC. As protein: CASSYTGSYEQYF.

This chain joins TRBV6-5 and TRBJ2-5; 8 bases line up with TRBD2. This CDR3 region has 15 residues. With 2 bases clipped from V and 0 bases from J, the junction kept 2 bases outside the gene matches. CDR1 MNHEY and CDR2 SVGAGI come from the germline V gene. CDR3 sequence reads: CASSYASGYQETQYF. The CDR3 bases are TGTGCCAGCAGTTACGCTAGCGGGTACCAAGAGACCCAGTACTTC.

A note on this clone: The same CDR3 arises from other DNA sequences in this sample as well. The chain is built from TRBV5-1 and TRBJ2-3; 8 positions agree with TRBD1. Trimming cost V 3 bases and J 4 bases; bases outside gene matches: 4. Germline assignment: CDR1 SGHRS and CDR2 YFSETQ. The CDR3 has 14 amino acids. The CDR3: CASSSRQGPDTQYF. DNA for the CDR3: TGCGCCAGCAGCTCTCGACAGGGGCCAGATACGCAGTATTTT.

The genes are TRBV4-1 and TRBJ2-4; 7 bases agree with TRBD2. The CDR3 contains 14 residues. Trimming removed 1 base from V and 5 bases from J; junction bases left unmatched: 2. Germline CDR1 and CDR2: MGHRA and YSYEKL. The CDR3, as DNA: TGCGCCAGCAGCCAAGGGGACTACCAAAACATTCAGTACTTC. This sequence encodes CASSQGDYQNIQYF.

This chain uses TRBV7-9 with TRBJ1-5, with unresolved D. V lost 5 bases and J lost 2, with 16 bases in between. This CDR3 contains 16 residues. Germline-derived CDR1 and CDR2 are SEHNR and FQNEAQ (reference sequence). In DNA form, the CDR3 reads TGTGCCAGCAGCACATCGGGAAGTTCTGGCAATCAGCCCCAGCATTTT. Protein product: CASSTSGSSGNQPQHF.

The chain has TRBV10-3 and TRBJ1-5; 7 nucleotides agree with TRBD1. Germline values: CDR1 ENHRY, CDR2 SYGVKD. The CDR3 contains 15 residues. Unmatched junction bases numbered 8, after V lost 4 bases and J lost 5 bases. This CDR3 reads CAISVRGGGDQPQHF. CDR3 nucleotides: TGTGCCATCAGTGTAAGAGGGGGCGGTGATCAGCCCCAGCATTTT.

This chain's CDR3 is CASSSETTLALSKNIQYF. In DNA form, the CDR3 reads TGTGCCAGCAGCTCCGAAACCACGTTGGCCCTTTCCAAAAACATTCAGTACTTC. The rearrangement uses TRBV7-2 and TRBJ2-4; D is undetermined. This CDR3 is 18 amino acids long. From germline, CDR1 is SGHTA and CDR2 FQGNSA. The V and J ends lost 4 bases and 2 bases respectively, with 21 bases between them.

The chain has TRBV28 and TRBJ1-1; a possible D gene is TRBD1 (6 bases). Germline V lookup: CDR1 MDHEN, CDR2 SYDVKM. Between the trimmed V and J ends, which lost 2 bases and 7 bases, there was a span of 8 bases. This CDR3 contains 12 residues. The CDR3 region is CASSLRGGEAFF. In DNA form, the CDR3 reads TGTGCCAGCAGTTTAAGGGGGGGTGAAGCTTTCTTT.

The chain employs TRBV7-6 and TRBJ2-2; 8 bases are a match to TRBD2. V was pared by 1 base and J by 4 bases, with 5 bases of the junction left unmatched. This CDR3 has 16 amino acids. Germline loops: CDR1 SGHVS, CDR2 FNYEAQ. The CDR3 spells CASSLGGLATTGELFF. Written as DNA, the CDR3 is TGTGCCAGCAGCTTAGGTGGACTAGCCACCACCGGGGAGCTGTTTTTT.

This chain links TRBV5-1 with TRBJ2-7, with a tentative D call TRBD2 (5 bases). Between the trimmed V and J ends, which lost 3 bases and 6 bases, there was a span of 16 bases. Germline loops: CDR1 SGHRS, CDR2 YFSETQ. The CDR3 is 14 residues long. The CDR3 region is CASSSRLSTSEQYF. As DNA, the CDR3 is TGCGCCAGCAGCTCCAGACTATCGACAAGCGAGCAGTACTTC.